These 7 T cell receptor beta chains were sequenced from one sample in a study of blood T cell repertoires in COVID-19. The table came from immunoSEQ multiplex PCR; TCRdb's copy has only in-frame clones and leaves some out. The sample lists about 81,000 clones, approximately 85% occurring once. Sequenced: peripheral blood. The receptor set was obtained from a human donor in a cohort sampled during active COVID-19.

This clone has a single count. The chain uses TRBV19 and TRBJ2-7; D might be TRBD2 (6 bases). CDR3 length: 14 amino acids. V was shortened by 1 base and J by 2 bases, with 9 bases between the two germline ends. The germline gives CDR1 LNHDA, CDR2 SQIVND (reference sequence). The CDR3 here is CASSIGGGTYEQYF. CDR3 nucleotides: TGTGCCAGTAGTATAGGCGGAGGGACCTACGAGCAGTACTTC.

The chain uses TRBV3-1 (or the pseudogene TRBV3-2) and TRBJ1-1; D is unresolved. The V and J ends lost 3 bases and 4 bases respectively, with 12 bases between them. CDR3 size: 14 residues. Germline V gives CDR1 LGHDT, CDR2 YNNKEL (reference sequence). The CDR3 DNA sequence: TGTGCCAGCAGCCATTCCGGAGGAGCCACTGAAGCTTTCTTT. Translating gives CASSHSGGATEAFF.

The chain couples TRBV4-2 to TRBJ2-7; the D is unclear. The germline CDR1 and CDR2 sequences are LGHNA and YNFKEQ. The V gene lost 0 bases and the J gene lost 0 bases, with 12 bases spanning the gap. The CDR3 is made up of 16 amino acids. CDR3 residues: CASSQDIGRSSYEQYF. The CDR3 region has the DNA TGTGCCAGCAGCCAAGATATAGGCCGGAGCTCCTACGAGCAGTACTTC.

This chain connects TRBV6-4 to TRBJ2-3; D gene unclear. CDR1 is MRHNA, CDR2 SNTAGT, per germline. The V gene lost 3 bases and the J gene lost 5 bases, with 9 bases spanning the gap. CDR3 length equals 13 residues. Here the CDR3 DNA reads TGTGCCAGCAGTGAGACTCGAGGAGATACGCAGTATTTT. It yields the protein CASSETRGDTQYF.

This sequence joins TRBV6-1 and TRBJ2-1; D is perhaps TRBD2 (6 bases). The CDR3 runs to 12 residues. V was clipped by 3 bases and J by 13 bases, with 13 bases between them. CDR1 is MNHNS, CDR2 SASEGT, per germline. The CDR3 DNA is TGTGCCAGCAGTGATTACAGGAGGGACCAGTTCTTC. Amino acids: CASSDYRRDQFF.

The rearrangement joins TRBV5-4 to TRBJ2-1; 7 positions agree with TRBD2. There are 14 residues in the CDR3. Looked up from germline, CDR1 is SGHNT and CDR2 is YYREEE (reference sequence). The V gene end was trimmed by 1 base and the J gene end by 6 bases; junction bases not matched to a gene: 4. CDR3 bases: TGTGCCAGCAGCTTGCCCCCGGGGGGCAATGAGCAGTTCTTC. It codes for CASSLPPGGNEQFF.

The chain uses TRBV11-3 and TRBJ2-2, with 10 bases aligning to TRBD1. There are 15 residues in the CDR3. V lost 5 bases and J lost 3; bases outside the gene matches: 3. CDR1 is SGHNT and CDR2 is YENEEA in the germline V gene. The CDR3 nucleotides are TGTGCCAGCAGCCGGGGGACAGGGGACACCGGGGAGCTGTTTTTT. Its translation is CASSRGTGDTGELFF.